These 5 T cell receptor beta chains were all obtained from the same sample, sequenced in a study of CD8 T cells in ankylosing spondylitis. TCRdb processed the 5' RACE reads anew with MiXCR; each CDR3 protein has one entry. Among fewer than 200,000 distinct CDR3 sequences, approximately 18% were seen once, and the ten largest hold 4.3%. Sequencing was carried out using blood, either unsorted or a sorted T cell fraction (not recorded which). Receptor source: a male donor under 35 with ankylosing spondylitis or in good health (not recorded which).

This clonotype has a count of ten or more. CDR3 sequence (DNA): TGTGCCACGGCCGTTCTAGCGGGAGAAGGGCGAGAGACCCAGTACTTC. Protein product: CATAVLAGEGRETQYF. The chain carries TRBV27 and TRBJ2-5; 10 positions agree with TRBD2. The CDR3 sequence is 16 residues long. Trimming at V came to 10 bases and at J to 4 bases, leaving 15 bases not matched to a gene. CDR1 and CDR2 from the germline V gene are MNHEY and SMNVEV (reference sequence).

This clonotype was recorded many times. CDR3 sequence: CASGAGGVNEQYF. For the CDR3, the DNA is TGTGCCAGCGGGGCGGGAGGAGTGAACGAGCAGTACTTC. V gene TRBV7-2 combines with J gene TRBJ2-7; 8 bases fit TRBD2. The CDR3 consists of 13 residues. The germline CDR1 and CDR2 sequences are SGHTA and FQGNSA. V shed 8 bases, J shed 5 bases, and the junction held 8 bases outside the gene matches.

The rearrangement links TRBV29-1 to TRBJ2-1; D is unclear. Trimming pared 2 bases from V and 9 bases from J, leaving 8 bases between. This CDR3 spans 11 amino acids. Germline V CDR1 and CDR2: SQVTM, ANQGSEA. Here the CDR3 reads CSVERAFEQFF. In DNA form, the CDR3 reads TGCAGCGTTGAACGGGCTTTTGAGCAGTTCTTC.

In this sample, this clonotype turned up many times. V usage is TRBV12-3 or TRBV12-4 and J usage is TRBJ2-1; 7 bases are shared with TRBD2. The trim removed 5 bases at V and 7 bases at J, leaving 11 bases unmatched. The length of the CDR3 is 15 residues. The DNA for the CDR3 is TGTGCCAGCAGTGGTAGCGGGTCAACGCGAAATGAGCAGTTCTTC. Translated, it gives CASSGSGSTRNEQFF.

V and J are TRBV3-1 and TRBJ2-7; weak D call: TRBD1 (5 bases). The CDR3 spans 16 residues. Germline CDR1 reads LGHDT; CDR2 reads YNNKEL (reference sequence). Trimming left V 1 base short and J 1 base short, with 14 bases between. CDR3 DNA: TGTGCCAGCAGCCAAGTCGCCAGGGCCTCTTCCTACGAGCAGTACTTC. As protein: CASSQVARASSYEQYF.